This TCR beta chain came from a study of T cell repertoires and HLA-DP antigens. Only in-frame clones appear in the TCRdb table, and some are missing; sequencing was by immunoSEQ multiplex PCR. The sample lists approximately 73,000 clones, around four fifths occurring once. Trimming stripped 5 bases from V and 3 bases from J, with 15 bases between. Germline V gene sequence: CDR1 SEHNR, CDR2 FQNEAQ (reference sequence). CDR3 length equals 15 residues. With regard to this clone: As yet, its antigen is unknown.

Sequencing used CD4+ T cells from PBMCs. This rearrangement joins TRBV7-9 to TRBJ2-3; TRBD1 might be the D (5 bases). The sequence was collected from a man between 60 and 75 years old in good health and CMV-seronegative. The CDR3, as DNA: TGTGCCAGCAGCACGCAGAACGGACAAACAGATACGCAGTATTTT. Translated: CASSTQNGQTDTQYF.